The 23 T cell receptor beta chains reported below all come from one sample, sequenced in a study of CD8+CD57+ T cells in acquired aplastic anemia. TCR beta VDJ and CDR3 were profiled, and genomic DNA was the template. TCRdb fed the reads into MiXCR, producing one record per CDR3 protein. This table holds 150,000 to 180,000 distinct CDR3 sequences, approximately 52% found once. All sequencing subjects had displayed CD8+CD57+ cell expansion on flow cytometry. The sample taken for sequencing was sorted CD4+, CD8+, or CD8+CD57+ T cells (not recorded which) from PBMCs. The receptor set was obtained from a human donor with aplastic anemia.

About this clonotype itself: One base away lies a much larger clone, so this may be a sequencing read error. The chain recombines TRBV7-9 with TRBJ1-3; D uncertain. Trimming removed 2 bases from V and 3 bases from J, with 8 bases in between. Germline assignment: CDR1 SEHNR and CDR2 FQNEAQ (reference sequence). The CDR3 loop spans 14 amino acids. The CDR3 DNA follows: TGTGCCAGCAGCTTAACTGGACTTGGAAACACCATATATTTT. It specifies CASSLTGLGNTIYF.

The sample holds many counts of this clonotype. The V call is TRBV4-1, the J call TRBJ2-2; D is unclear. The germline V and J ends were trimmed by 3 bases and 5 bases, with 10 bases remaining between them. Looked up from germline, CDR1 is MGHRA and CDR2 is YSYEKL. This CDR3 is built from 14 residues. The CDR3 protein is CASSHDPTTGELFF. CDR3 DNA: TGCGCCAGCAGCCACGACCCGACGACCGGGGAGCTGTTTTTT.

This chain links TRBV24-1 with TRBJ2-1; no firm D call. The germline V gene has CDR1 KGHDR and CDR2 SFDVKD. This CDR3 is built from 14 residues. Deletions cut 0 bases from V and 10 bases from J, with 12 bases between. The CDR3 nucleotides are TGTGCCACCAGTGATTTGCGGTCTGGTCCGGAGCAGTTCTTC. Translated: CATSDLRSGPEQFF.

This clonotype was recorded a few times. V is TRBV10-1 and J is TRBJ2-7; D is unclear. Looked up from germline, CDR1 is WNHNN and CDR2 is SYGVQD (reference sequence). Trimming took 5 bases from V and 2 from J, leaving 13 bases between them. The length of the CDR3 is 14 residues. The CDR3 sequence: CASSRDSSTYEQYF. In DNA form, the CDR3 reads TGCGCCAGCAGTCGTGACTCGTCTACCTACGAGCAGTACTTC.

This clonotype appeared a few times. The CDR3 DNA is TGTGCCAGTAGTAGACCCCGCCAGGGGGACTATGGCTACACCTTC. Its translation: CASSRPRQGDYGYTF. The V gene is TRBV19, the J gene TRBJ1-2, with 7 nucleotides matching TRBD1. V was pared by 4 bases and J by 3 bases, with 8 bases of the junction left unmatched. Germline CDR1 and CDR2: LNHDA and SQIVND (reference sequence). The CDR3 runs to 15 residues.

The V call is TRBV13, the J call TRBJ2-5, with 12 bases fitting TRBD2. Germline CDR1 is PRHDT and CDR2 is FYEKMQ (reference sequence). There are 17 residues in the CDR3. V lost 5 bases, J lost 1 base, and 8 bases stayed unmatched. This CDR3 reads CASSLRTSGETQETQYF. The CDR3 nucleotides are TGTGCCAGCAGCCTCCGGACTAGCGGGGAGACCCAAGAGACCCAGTACTTC. The entire variable domain, with the rest obtained from reference TRBV13 and TRBJ2-5, is as follows: AAGVIQSPRHLIKEKRETATLKCYPIPRHDTVYWYQQGPGQDPQFLISFYEKMQSDKGSIPDRFSAQQFSDYHSELNMSSLELGDSALYFCASSLRTSGETQETQYFGPGTRLLVL.

This clonotype was detected many times. This sequence joins TRBV4-1 and TRBJ2-3; tentatively, D is TRBD1 (5 bases). CDR1 and CDR2 from the germline V gene are MGHRA and YSYEKL. V dropped 1 base and J dropped 2 bases, with 10 bases sitting between them. This CDR3 comprises 15 residues. The DNA of the CDR3 is TGCGCCAGCAGCCAAGCGATGACAGCCACAGATACGCAGTATTTT. It specifies CASSQAMTATDTQYF.

CDR3 in amino acids: CSARRQGAFVSPLHF. CDR3 DNA sequence: TGCAGTGCTAGGAGGCAGGGGGCGTTTGTTTCACCCCTCCACTTT. The chain couples TRBV20-1 to TRBJ1-6; 8 nucleotides agree with TRBD1. This CDR3 region has 15 residues. Germline values: CDR1 DFQATT, CDR2 SNEGSKA (reference sequence). J was trimmed by 9 bases and V by 3 bases; bases with no gene match: 10.

This clonotype was seen only a few times. For the CDR3, the DNA is TGCAGTGCTAGAGGGGACTCTGGGGCCAACGTCCTGACTTTC. This gives the protein CSARGDSGANVLTF. The chain is built from TRBV20-1 and TRBJ2-6; D call uncertain. V lost 1 base to trimming and J lost 0 bases, with 4 bases between them. The CDR3 length is 14 residues. The germline V gene encodes CDR1 DFQATT and CDR2 SNEGSKA (reference sequence).

About this clonotype itself: It may be a read error: a sequence one base away is much more abundant. The V gene is TRBV20-1, the J gene TRBJ1-1; D gene unclear. V was shortened by 6 bases and J by 7 bases, with 12 bases between the two germline ends. Germline assignment: CDR1 DFQATT and CDR2 SNEGSKA (reference sequence). The CDR3 sequence is 11 residues long. This CDR3 reads CSASWGVEAFF. CDR3 in DNA: TGCAGTGCATCCTGGGGAGTTGAAGCTTTCTTT.

The chain combines TRBV2 with TRBJ1-1; D is ambiguous. CDR3 size: 13 residues. The germline CDR1 and CDR2 sequences are SNHLY and FYNNEI. The germline V and J ends were trimmed by 8 bases and 0 bases, with 10 bases remaining between them. CDR3 DNA: TGTGCCAGCTGGGGAGGGTTGAACACTGAAGCTTTCTTT. Translating gives CASWGGLNTEAFF.

This clonotype was seen more than once but under ten times. The V gene is TRBV4-1, the J gene TRBJ1-4; a possible D gene is TRBD1 (6 bases). The germline V gene encodes CDR1 MGHRA and CDR2 YSYEKL. V lost 1 base and J 1 base, leaving 10 bases between the germline ends. The CDR3 is 16 amino acids. CDR3 nucleotides: TGCGCCAGCAGCCAAGGAGACAGGTTAACTAATGAAAAACTGTTTTTT. Amino acid sequence: CASSQGDRLTNEKLFF.

This clonotype was observed many times. The chain links TRBV20-1 to TRBJ2-7, with TRBD1 matching over 10 bases. J was trimmed by 4 bases and V by 4 bases; bases with no gene match: 4. Germline assignment: CDR1 DFQATT and CDR2 SNEGSKA (reference sequence). The CDR3 loop spans 13 amino acids. The chain's CDR3 is CSATDRGEYEQYF. In DNA form, the CDR3 reads TGCAGTGCTACGGACAGGGGGGAGTACGAGCAGTACTTC.

The rearrangement links TRBV2 to TRBJ2-3; a weak D match, TRBD2 (6 bases). V lost 6 bases and J lost 7, with 23 bases in between. Germline-derived CDR1 and CDR2 are SNHLY and FYNNEI. This CDR3 has 16 residues. As DNA, the CDR3 is TGTGCCAGCAGCCGGGTAGTCGGGACTCCCGCCAATACGCAGTATTTT. It yields the protein CASSRVVGTPANTQYF.

The table lists this clonotype with many counts. The CDR3 DNA follows: TGCGCCAGCAGCCCGGGACAGGGAGGTGAGCAGTTCTTC. This sequence encodes CASSPGQGGEQFF. This chain joins TRBV5-1 and TRBJ2-1, with 9 bases aligning to TRBD1. The length of the CDR3 is 13 residues. Germline V gene data show CDR1 as SGHRS and CDR2 as YFSETQ. V dropped 4 bases and J dropped 9; count of bases not matched to a gene: 5. The full variable domain, completed using reference TRBV5-1 and TRBJ2-1, is KAGVTQTPRYLIKTRGQQVTLSCSPISGHRSVSWYQQTPGQGLQFLFEYFSETQRNKGNFPGRFSGRQFSNSRSEMNVSTLELGDSALYLCASSPGQGGEQFFGPGTRLTVL.

This clonotype came up many times. The V call is TRBV4-2, the J call TRBJ2-1; the match to TRBD1 covers 8 bases. The V gene's germline CDR1 is LGHNA and CDR2 YNFKEQ. With 2 bases clipped from V and 12 bases from J, the junction kept 6 bases outside the gene matches. The CDR3 covers 13 residues. CDR3: CASSQYPGGVQFF. CDR3 DNA sequence: TGTGCCAGCAGCCAATACCCAGGGGGCGTGCAGTTCTTC.

The chain joins TRBV19 to TRBJ2-3; D is uncertain. CDR1 and CDR2 from the germline V gene are LNHDA and SQIVND (reference sequence). Between the trimmed V and J ends, which lost 4 bases and 6 bases, there was a span of 14 bases. This CDR3 spans 14 amino acids. The CDR3 sequence: CASSTVMVADTQYF. Here the CDR3 DNA reads TGTGCCAGTAGTACGGTCATGGTTGCGGATACGCAGTATTTT. Using reference TRBV19 and TRBJ2-3 for the parts outside the CDR3, the full variable domain is DGGITQSPKYLFRKEGQNVTLSCEQNLNHDAMYWYRQDPGQGLRLIYYSQIVNDFQKGDIAEGYSVSREKKESFPLTVTSAQKNPTAFYLCASSTVMVADTQYFGPGTRLTVL.

This clonotype showed up many times. This chain connects TRBV4-2 to TRBJ2-1; possibly TRBD2 for D (6 bases). This CDR3 is built from 15 residues. The V end lost 0 bases, the J end lost 8 bases, and 14 bases lay between the germline ends. Germline V gene lookup returns CDR1 LGHNA and CDR2 YNFKEQ. The CDR3 sequence is CASSQEALAGDEQFF. CDR3 in DNA: TGTGCCAGCAGCCAAGAGGCACTAGCTGGAGATGAGCAGTTCTTC.

V is TRBV7-8 and J is TRBJ2-7; 11 bases map to TRBD2. CDR1 and CDR2 (germline): SGHVS, FQNEAQ. The V segment lost 3 bases and the J segment 6 bases; nucleotides outside the gene matches: 4. The CDR3 runs to 14 residues. CDR3 DNA: TGTGCCAGCAGCTTCGTAGCGGGAGGGAGCGAGCAGTACTTC. It specifies CASSFVAGGSEQYF.

The V gene is TRBV18, the J gene TRBJ2-7; 10 bases are shared with TRBD1. Unmatched junction bases numbered 12, after V lost 3 bases and J lost 7 bases. This CDR3 is built from 16 residues. The germline V gene encodes CDR1 KGHSH and CDR2 LQKENI. The CDR3 loop is CASSPQNWDRGWEQYF. The CDR3 nucleotides are TGTGCCAGCTCACCTCAGAACTGGGACAGGGGTTGGGAGCAGTACTTC.

The rearrangement joins TRBV29-1 to TRBJ1-1; D not certain. Trimming shortened V by 4 bases and J by 0 bases, and 9 bases separated the two germline ends. The CDR3 spans 13 residues. Germline V lookup: CDR1 SQVTM, CDR2 ANQGSEA. CDR3 nucleotides: TGCAGCGTTGTAACCTTTATGAACACTGAAGCTTTCTTT. The encoded protein is CSVVTFMNTEAFF.

This chain joins TRBV11-2 and TRBJ2-1; 11 nucleotides match TRBD2. This CDR3 is built from 16 residues. Germline-derived CDR1 and CDR2 are SGHAT and FQNNGV. The trim removed 3 bases at V and 2 bases at J, leaving 3 bases unmatched. In DNA, the CDR3 is TGTGCCAGCAGCTTGTCTAGCGGGAGGCCCTACAATGAGCAGTTCTTC. Protein sequence: CASSLSSGRPYNEQFF.

A note on this clonotype: Its ends do not fully match the called genes, so a read error is possible. V is TRBV25-1 and J is TRBJ2-3; 7 bases fit TRBD2. Germline loops: CDR1 MGHDK, CDR2 SYGVNS. The CDR3 contains 14 residues. The CDR3, as DNA: TGTGCTAGAGGCGACCGGGACTACGCAGATACGCAGTACTTT. It encodes CARGDRDYADTQYF.